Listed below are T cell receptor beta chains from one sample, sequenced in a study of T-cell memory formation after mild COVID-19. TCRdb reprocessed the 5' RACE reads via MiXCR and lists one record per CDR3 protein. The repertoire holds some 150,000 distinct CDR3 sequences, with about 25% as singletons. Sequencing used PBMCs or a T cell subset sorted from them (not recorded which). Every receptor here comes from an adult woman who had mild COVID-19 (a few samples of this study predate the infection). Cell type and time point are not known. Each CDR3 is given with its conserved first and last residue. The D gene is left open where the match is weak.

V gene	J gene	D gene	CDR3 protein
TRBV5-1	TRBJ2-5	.	CASSLGGSGQETQYF
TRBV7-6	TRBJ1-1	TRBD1	CASSLVDRDQAFF
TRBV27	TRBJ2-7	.	CASSWSQGSHEQYF
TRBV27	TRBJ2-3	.	CASSLNWGDTQYF
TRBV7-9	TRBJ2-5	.	CASSSKLNKETQYF
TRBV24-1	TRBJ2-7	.	CATSALDSGRYEQYF
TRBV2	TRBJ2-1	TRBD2	CASTWGTSVNEQFF
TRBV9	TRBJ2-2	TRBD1	CASRPGGTGELFF
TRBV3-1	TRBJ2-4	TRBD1	CASSHAGTGFSAKNIQYF
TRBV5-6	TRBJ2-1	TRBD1	CASSLSLTQGVPPEQFF
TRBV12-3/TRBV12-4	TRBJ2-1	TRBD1	CATGQSNEQFF
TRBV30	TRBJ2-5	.	CAWSEDAQETQYF
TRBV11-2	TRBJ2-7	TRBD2	CASRGTSGRYEQYF
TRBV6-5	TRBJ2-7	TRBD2	CASSFQSGALYEQYF
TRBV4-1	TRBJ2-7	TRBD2	CASSQRGASRGDEQYF
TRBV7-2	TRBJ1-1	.	CASSLGGGSEAFF
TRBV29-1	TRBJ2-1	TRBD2	CSVVLTSGRAGSYNEQFF
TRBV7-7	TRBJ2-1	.	CASSPGRADNEQFF
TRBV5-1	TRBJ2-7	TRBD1	CASSFGQGGNEQYF
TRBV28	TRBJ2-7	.	CASSLAGYAYEQYF
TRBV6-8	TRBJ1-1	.	CASSYWRRGSAFF
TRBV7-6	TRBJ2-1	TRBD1	CASSSPGQENEQFF
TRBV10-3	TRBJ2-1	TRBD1	CAIGTGHNEQFF
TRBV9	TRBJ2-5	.	CASSVGGTQYF
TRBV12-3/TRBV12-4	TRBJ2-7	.	CASSLIAYEQYF
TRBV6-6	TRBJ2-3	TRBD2	CASSYLAGTSGTDTQYF